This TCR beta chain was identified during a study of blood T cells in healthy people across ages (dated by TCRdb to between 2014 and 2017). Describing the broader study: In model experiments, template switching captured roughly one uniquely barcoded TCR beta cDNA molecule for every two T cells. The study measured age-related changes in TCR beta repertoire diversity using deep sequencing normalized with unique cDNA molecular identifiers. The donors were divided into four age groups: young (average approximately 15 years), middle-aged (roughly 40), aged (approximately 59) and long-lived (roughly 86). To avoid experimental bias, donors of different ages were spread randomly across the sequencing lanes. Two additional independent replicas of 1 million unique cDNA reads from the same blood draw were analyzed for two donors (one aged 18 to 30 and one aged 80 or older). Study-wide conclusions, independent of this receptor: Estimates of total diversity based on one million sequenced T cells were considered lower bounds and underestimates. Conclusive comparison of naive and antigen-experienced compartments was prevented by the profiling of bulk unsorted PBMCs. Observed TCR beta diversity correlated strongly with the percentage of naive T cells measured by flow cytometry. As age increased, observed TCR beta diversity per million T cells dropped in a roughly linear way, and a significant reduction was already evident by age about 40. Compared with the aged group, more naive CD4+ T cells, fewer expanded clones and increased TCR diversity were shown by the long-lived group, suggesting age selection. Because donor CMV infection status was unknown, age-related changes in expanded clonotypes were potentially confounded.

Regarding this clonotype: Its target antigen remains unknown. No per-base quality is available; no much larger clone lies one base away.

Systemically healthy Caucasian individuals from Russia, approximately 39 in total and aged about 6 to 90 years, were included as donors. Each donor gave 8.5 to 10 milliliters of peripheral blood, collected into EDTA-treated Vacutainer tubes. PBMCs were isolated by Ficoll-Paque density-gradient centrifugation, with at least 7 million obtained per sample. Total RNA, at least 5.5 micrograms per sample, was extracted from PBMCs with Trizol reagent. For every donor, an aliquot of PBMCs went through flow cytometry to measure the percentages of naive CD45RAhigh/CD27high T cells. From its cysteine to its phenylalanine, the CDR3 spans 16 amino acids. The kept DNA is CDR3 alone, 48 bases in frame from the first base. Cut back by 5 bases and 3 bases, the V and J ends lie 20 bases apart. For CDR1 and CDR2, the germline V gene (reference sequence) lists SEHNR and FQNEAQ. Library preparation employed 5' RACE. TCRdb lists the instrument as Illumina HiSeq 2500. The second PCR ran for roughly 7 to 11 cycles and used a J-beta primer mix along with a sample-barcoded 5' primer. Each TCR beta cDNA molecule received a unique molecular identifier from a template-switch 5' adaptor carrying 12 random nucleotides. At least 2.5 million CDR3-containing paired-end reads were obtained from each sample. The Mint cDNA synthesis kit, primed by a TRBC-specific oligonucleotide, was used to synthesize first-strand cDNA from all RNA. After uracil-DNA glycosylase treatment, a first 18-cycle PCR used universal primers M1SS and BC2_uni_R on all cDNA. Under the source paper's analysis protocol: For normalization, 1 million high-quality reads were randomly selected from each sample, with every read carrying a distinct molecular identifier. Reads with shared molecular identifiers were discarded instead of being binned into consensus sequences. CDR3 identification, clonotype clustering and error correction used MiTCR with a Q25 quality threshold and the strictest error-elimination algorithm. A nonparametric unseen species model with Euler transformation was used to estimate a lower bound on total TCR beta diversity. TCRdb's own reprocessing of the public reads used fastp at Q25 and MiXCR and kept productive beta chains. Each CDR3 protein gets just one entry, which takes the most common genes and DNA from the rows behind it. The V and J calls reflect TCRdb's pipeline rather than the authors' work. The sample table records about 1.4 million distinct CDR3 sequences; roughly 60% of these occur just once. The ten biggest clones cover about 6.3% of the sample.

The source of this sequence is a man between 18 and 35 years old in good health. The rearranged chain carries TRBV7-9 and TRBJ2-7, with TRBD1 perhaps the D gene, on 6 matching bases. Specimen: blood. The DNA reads TGTGCCAGCAGCCTAAAGGACAGCCTTACCCTCTACGAGCAGTACTTC. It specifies CASSLKDSLTLYEQYF.